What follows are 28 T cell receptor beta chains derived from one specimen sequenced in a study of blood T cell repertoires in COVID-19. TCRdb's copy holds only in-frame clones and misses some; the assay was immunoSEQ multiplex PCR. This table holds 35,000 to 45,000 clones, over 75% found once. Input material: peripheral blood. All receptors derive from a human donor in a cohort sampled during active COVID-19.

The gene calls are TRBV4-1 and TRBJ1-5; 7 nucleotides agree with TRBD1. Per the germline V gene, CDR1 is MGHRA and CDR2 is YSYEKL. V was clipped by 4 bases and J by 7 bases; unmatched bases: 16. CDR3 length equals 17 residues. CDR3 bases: TGCGCCAGCAGCCCAACAGCTCAGACAGGGACGGACCAGCCCCAGCATTTT. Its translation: CASSPTAQTGTDQPQHF.

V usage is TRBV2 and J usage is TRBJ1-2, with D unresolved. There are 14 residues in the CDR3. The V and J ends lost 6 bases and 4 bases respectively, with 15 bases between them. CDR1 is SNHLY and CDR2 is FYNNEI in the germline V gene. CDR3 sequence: CASRVEGLSYGYTF. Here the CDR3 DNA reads TGTGCCAGCAGGGTGGAGGGCTTAAGCTATGGCTACACCTTC.

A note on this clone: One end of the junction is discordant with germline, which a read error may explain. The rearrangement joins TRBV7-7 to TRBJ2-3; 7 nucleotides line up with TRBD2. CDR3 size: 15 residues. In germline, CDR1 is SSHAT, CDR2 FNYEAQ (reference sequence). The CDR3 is CASSKGGGITDTQYF. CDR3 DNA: TGTGCTAGCAGTAAGGGCGGGGGAATCACAGATACGCAGTATTTT.

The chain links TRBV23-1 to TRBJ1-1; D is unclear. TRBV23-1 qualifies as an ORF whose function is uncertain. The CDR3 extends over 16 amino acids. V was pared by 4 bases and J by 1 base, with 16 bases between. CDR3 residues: CASSRNPRNSNTEAFF. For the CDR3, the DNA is TGCGCCAGCAGTCGAAATCCGAGAAATTCGAACACTGAAGCTTTCTTT.

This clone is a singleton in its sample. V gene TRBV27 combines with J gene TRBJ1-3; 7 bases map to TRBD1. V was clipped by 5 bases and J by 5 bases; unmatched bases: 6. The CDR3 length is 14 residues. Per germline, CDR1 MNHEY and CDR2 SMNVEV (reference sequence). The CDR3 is CASSADRVRNTIYF. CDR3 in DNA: TGTGCCAGCAGTGCAGACAGGGTCAGAAACACCATATATTTT.

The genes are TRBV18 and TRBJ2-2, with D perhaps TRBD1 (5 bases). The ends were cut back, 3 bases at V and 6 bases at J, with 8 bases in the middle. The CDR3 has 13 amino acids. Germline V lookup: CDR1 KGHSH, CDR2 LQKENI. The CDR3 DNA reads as TGTGCCAGCTCACCTAAGGGGTCCGGGGAGCTGTTTTTT. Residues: CASSPKGSGELFF.

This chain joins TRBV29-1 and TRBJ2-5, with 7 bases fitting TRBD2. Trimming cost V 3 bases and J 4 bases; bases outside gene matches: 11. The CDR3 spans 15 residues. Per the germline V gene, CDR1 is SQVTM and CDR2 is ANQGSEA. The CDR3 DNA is TGCAGCGTTGATGGGAGGGGAGGAATAGGAGAGACCCAGTACTTC. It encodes CSVDGRGGIGETQYF.

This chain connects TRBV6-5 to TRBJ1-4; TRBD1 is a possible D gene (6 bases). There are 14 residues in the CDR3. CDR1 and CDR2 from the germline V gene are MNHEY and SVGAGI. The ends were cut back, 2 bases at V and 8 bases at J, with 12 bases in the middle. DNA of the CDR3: TGTGCCAGCAGTTACGTCAGGGGTGGCGAAAAACTGTTTTTT. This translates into CASSYVRGGEKLFF.

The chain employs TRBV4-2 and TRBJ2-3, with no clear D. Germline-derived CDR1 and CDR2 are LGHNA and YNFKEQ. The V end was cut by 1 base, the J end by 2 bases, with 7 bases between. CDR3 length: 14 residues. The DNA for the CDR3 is TGTGCCAGCAGCCAAGCGAGCCCCACAGATACGCAGTATTTT. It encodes CASSQASPTDTQYF.

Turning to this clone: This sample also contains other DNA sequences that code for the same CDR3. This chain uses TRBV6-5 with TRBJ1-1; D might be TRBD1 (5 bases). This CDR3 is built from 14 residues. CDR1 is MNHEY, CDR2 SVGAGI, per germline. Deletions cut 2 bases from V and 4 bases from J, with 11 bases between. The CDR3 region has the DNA TGTGCCAGCAGTTACGGCAGGGCCGGCACTGAAGCTTTCTTT. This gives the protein CASSYGRAGTEAFF.

CDR3 amino acids: CASSPLLLRTDTQYF. The CDR3 nucleotides are TGCGCCAGCAGCCCCCTCCTACTTCGCACAGATACGCAGTATTTT. The genes are TRBV4-1 and TRBJ2-3; D uncertain. Trimming stripped 4 bases from V and 1 base from J, with 12 bases between. CDR3 length: 15 residues. Germline V gene data show CDR1 as MGHRA and CDR2 as YSYEKL.

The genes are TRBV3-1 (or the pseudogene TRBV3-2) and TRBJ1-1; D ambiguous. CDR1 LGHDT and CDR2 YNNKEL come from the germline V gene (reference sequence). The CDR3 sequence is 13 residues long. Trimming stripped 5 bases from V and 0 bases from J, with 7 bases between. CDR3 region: CASSWEMNTEAFF. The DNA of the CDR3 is TGTGCCAGCAGCTGGGAGATGAACACTGAAGCTTTCTTT.

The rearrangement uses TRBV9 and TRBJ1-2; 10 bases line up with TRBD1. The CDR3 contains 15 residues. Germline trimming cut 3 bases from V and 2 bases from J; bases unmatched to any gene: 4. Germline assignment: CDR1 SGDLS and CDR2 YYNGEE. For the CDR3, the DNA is TGTGCCAGCAGCGCCCAGACAGGGGGCAACTATGGCTACACCTTC. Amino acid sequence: CASSAQTGGNYGYTF.

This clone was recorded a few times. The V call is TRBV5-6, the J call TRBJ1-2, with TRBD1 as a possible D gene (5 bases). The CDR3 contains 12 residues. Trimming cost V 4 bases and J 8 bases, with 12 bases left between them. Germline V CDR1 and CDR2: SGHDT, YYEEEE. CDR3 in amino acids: CASSRGSVGYTF. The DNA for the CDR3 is TGTGCCAGCAGCAGGGGATCTGTAGGCTACACCTTC.

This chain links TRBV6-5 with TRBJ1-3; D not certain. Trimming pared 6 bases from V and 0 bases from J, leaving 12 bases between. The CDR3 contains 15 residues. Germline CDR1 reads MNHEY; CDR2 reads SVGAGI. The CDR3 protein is CASRLSYYSGNTIYF. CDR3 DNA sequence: TGTGCCAGCAGGCTGAGTTATTACTCTGGAAACACCATATATTTT.

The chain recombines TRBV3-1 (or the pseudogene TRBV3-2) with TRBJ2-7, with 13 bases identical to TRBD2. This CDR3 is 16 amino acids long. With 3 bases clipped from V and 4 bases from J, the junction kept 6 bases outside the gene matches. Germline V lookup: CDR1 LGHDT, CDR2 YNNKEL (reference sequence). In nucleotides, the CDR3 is TGTGCCAGCAGCCACCTTGGGACTAGCGGGGTTTACGAGCAGTACTTC. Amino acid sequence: CASSHLGTSGVYEQYF.

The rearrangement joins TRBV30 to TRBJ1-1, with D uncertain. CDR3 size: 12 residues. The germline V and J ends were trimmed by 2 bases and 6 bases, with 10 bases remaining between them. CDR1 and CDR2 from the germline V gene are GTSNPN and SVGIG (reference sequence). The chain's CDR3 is CAWSQSSAEAFF. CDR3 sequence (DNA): TGTGCCTGGAGTCAGAGCAGCGCTGAAGCTTTCTTT.

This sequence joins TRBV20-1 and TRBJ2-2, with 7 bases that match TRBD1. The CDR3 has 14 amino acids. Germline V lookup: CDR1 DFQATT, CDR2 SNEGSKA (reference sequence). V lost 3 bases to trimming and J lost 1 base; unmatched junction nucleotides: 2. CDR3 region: CSASDRENTGELFF. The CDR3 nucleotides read TGCAGTGCTAGTGACAGGGAGAACACCGGGGAGCTGTTTTTT.

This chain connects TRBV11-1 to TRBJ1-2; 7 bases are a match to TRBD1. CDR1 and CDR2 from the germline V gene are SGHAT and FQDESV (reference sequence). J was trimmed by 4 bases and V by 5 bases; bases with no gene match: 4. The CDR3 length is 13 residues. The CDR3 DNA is TGTGCCAGCAGCAAGGGACAGTTCTATGGCTACACCTTC. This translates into CASSKGQFYGYTF.

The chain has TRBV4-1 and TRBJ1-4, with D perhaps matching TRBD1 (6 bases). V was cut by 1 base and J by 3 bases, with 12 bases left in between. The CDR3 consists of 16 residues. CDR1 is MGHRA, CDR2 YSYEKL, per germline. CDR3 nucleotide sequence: TGCGCCAGCAGCCAAGCCGGGACATCTTCTAATGAAAAACTGTTTTTT. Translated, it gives CASSQAGTSSNEKLFF.

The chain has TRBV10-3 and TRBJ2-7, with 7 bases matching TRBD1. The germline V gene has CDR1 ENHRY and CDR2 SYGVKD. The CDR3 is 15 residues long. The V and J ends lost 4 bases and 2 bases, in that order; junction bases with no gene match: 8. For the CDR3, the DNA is TGTGCCATCAGTGCTTTCGGGACAGCTACCTACGAGCAGTACTTC. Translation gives CAISAFGTATYEQYF.

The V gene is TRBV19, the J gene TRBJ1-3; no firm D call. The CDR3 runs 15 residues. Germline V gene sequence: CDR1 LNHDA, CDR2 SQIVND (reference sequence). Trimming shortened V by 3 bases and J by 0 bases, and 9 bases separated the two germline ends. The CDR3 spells CASSMRSTSGNTIYF. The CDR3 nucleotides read TGTGCCAGTAGTATGAGGTCCACCTCTGGAAACACCATATATTTT.

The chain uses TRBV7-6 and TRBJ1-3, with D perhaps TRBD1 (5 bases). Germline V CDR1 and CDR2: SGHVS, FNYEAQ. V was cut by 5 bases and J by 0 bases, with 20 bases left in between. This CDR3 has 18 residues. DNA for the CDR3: TGTGCCAGCAGCCACCCGACAGAACAGAGATTCTCTGGAAACACCATATATTTT. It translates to CASSHPTEQRFSGNTIYF.

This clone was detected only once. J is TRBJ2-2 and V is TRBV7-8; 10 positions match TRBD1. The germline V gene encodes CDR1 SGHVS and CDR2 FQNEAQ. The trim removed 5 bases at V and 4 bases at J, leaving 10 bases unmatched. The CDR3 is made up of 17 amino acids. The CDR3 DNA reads TGTGCCAGCAGCCAAGGGACAGGGGTTTTAGGCACCGGGGAGCTGTTTTTT. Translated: CASSQGTGVLGTGELFF.

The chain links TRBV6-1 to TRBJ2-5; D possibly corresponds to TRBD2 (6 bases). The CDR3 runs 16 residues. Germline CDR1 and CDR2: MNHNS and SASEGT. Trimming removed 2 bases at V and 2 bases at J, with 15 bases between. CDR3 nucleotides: TGTGCCAGCAGTGAACTGGGAGGAATTCGACAAGAGACCCAGTACTTC. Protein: CASSELGGIRQETQYF.

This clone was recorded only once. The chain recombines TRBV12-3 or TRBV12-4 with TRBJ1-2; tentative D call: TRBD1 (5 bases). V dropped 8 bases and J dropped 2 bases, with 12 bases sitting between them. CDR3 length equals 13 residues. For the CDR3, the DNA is TGTGCCAGCGCTCCGGGGGGGAACTATGGCTACACCTTC. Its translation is CASAPGGNYGYTF.

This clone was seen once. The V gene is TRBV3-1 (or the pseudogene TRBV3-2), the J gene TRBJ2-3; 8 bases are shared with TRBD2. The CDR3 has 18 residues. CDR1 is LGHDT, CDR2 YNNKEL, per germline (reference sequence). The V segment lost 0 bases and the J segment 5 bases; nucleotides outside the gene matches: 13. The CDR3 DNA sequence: TGTGCCAGCAGCCAAGAAGATCGGGGGGGCCCCCTTCGAGATACGCAGTATTTT. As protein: CASSQEDRGGPLRDTQYF.

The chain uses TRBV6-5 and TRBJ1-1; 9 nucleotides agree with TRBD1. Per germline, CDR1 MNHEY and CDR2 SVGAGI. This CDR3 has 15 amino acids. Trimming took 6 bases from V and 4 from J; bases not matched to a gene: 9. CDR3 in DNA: TGTGCCAGCAGATTGGGACAGGGTTTATTCACTGAAGCTTTCTTT. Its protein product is CASRLGQGLFTEAFF.